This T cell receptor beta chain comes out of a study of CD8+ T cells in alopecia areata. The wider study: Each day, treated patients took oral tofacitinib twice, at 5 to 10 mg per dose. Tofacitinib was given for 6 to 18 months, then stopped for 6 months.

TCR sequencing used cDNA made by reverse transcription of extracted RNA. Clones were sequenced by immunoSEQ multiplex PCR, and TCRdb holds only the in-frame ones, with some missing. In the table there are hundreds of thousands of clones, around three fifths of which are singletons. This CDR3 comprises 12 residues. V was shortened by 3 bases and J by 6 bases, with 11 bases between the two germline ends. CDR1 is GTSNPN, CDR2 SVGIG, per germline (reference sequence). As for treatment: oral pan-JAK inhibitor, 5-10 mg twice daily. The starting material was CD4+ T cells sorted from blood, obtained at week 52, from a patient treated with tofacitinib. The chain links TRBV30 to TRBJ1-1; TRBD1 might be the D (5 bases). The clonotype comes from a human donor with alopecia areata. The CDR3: CAWRAGWSEAFF. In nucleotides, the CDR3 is TGTGCCTGGAGGGCAGGGTGGTCTGAAGCTTTCTTT.